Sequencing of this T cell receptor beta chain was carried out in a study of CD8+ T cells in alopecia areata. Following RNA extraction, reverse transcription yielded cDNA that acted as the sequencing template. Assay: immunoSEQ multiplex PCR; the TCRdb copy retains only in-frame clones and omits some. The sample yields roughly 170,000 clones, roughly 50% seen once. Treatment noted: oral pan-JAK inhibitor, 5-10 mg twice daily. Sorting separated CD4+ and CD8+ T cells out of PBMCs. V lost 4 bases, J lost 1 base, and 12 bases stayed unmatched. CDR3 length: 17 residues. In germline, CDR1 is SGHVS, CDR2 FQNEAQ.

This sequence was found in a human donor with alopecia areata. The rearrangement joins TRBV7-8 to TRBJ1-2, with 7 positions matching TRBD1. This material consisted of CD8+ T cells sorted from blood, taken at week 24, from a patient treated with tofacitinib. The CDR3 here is CASSSRMGWDSNYGYTF. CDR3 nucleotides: TGTGCCAGCAGCTCACGGATGGGATGGGACAGTAACTATGGCTACACCTTC.